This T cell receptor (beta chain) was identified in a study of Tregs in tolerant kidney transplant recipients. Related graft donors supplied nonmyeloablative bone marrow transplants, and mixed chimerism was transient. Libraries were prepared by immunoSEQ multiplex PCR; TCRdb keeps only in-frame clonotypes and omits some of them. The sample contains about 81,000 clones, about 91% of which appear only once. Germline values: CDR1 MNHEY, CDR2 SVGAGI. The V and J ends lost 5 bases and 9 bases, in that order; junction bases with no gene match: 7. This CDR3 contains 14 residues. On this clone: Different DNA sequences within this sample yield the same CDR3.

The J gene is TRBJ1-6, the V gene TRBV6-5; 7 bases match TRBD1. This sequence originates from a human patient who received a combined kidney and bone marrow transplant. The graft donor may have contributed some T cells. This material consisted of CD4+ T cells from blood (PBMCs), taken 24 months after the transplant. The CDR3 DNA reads TGTGCCAGCAGTGAGGGGGCGCGAATTTCACCCCTCCACTTT. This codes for CASSEGARISPLHF.